This T cell receptor (beta chain) appears in the sequencing data of a study of shared clonotypes between healthy human individuals (dated by TCRdb to 2018 to 2021). Notes on the research overall: A couple of women and a few men aged 18 to 49 years were included in the cohort. For each donor, three plates each were used for CD4 naive and CD4 memory, two plates were used for CD8 naive, and one plate was used for CD8 memory. To estimate repertoire size and how much clonotypes are shared between individuals, the study performed deep sequencing of blood TCR repertoires from a few healthy adults. Libraries were prepared and TCR repertoires were sequenced by different laboratories using diverse techniques, in order to increase sequencing depth and limit assay-specific biases. Each donor's leukapheresis produced roughly between about 0.9 and 9.5 billion PBMCs.

Using the deep immunoSEQ assay, multiplex PCR amplified TCR CDR3 regions from genomic DNA. Extracted genomic DNA from each cell subset was distributed evenly across all wells of several immunoSEQ 96-well plates, and each plate was treated as a replicate. Each replicate PCR for sorted subsets received around 200 ng genomic DNA, equal to tens of thousands of T cell genomes. The purified libraries were quantified using a Qubit 3.0 fluorometer, sized with a Bioanalyzer 2100, and then quantified again using the KAPA Library Quantification kit. Every immunoSEQ 96-well plate was sequenced on a dedicated single-read 150-cycle Illumina NextSeq 550 flow cell. Per the original workflow: Because only junctional sequences without quality scores were contained in the immunoSEQ output, filtering matching that applied to full-length reads could not be performed. Sequences were annotated with PyIR, a Python wrapper for IgBLAST v1.9, using IMGT germline references to assign V/J genes and CDR3. Reads were removed for weak V/J assignments (E-value above 1e-6), missing CDR3, stop codons, out-of-frame junctions, or ambiguous translated residues. V3J clonotypes were defined by identical inferred V gene, J gene, and CDR3 amino acid sequence. To compute the percentage overlap between repertoires, the number of shared unique clonotypes was divided by the size of the smaller repertoire. Repertoire richness was assessed with RTK rarefaction, the Chao1 estimator, and Recon v2.1 estimates of unobserved clonotypes. Generation probabilities were computed with OLGA for all TCRbeta clonotypes obtained by the gDNA method from several donors. The table comes from immuneACCESS by way of TCRdb, which keeps in-frame sequences with V and J called. Part of the clones is missing from these tables; in studies checked, under half for an unresolved V gene and the rest for unknown reasons. V, J and clone size are those of that table, while D and trimming were read from the DNA. For this sample there are 550,000 to 600,000 clones; about 98% appear just once. The ten largest clones represent approximately 0.3% of the sample.

V trim: 7 bases; J trim: 6 bases; unmatched bases: 10. CDR1 MGHRA and CDR2 YSYEKL were looked up in the germline V gene. The CDR3 runs 14 residues from the cysteine to the phenylalanine. Only the CDR3 DNA is retained, 42 bases long and in frame from the first base. CD8 naive samples consisted of CD45RO-negative cells that were positively selected for CCR7, yielding a CD45RA+CCR7+ population without TemRA cells. The donors were healthy, HIV-negative adults with no recently reported acute infections or vaccinations. Every donor was a Caucasian adult living in Nashville, Tennessee, USA. Blood was obtained by leukapheresis, after which PBMCs were separated by Ficoll-Histopaque density gradient centrifugation and cryopreserved in liquid nitrogen vapor phase. Analytical flow cytometry was used to check the purity and quantity of every magnetically sorted T cell population. Each sorted fraction had its genomic DNA isolated and then quantified by UV absorbance on a Nanodrop 2000c.

As concerns this clone: Its antigen is not yet known. Base-call qualities are not available, and no considerably larger clone is one nucleotide away.

Broader findings and caveats from the paper: Compared with non-shared clonotypes, clonotypes shared by all four sorted-subset donors had higher generation probabilities. When four donors were compared, the shared fraction of clonotypes was about 5.5% for naive CD4, around 3.5% for naive CD8, 2.3% for memory CD4, and under 0.5% for memory CD8. The genetic and exposure-history diversity represented was limited by the small number of donors. Pairwise subsampling led to the expectation that sequencing depth would affect the degree of clonotype sharing among donors. Estimated clonotype richness was generally larger for naive than for memory subsets. Incomplete sequencing was indicated by rarefaction of sorted-subset datasets, despite the large sequencing depth. Sampling was restricted to blood, and TCR repertoires in tissue are likely to differ from TCR repertoires in blood.

Specimen: naive CD8+ T cells sorted from blood. The cell subset or site label on this specimen signifies: CD45RA+CCR7+. The clonotype comes from a man aged 25 to 45 in good health. Rearrangement joined TRBV4-1 to TRBJ2-7; 9 bases in the junction line up with TRBD2. The CDR3 protein: CASNPIAGASEQYF. The bases are TGCGCCAGCAACCCGATAGCGGGAGCGTCCGAGCAGTACTTC.